The 27 T cell receptor beta chains given below trace back to one sample, sequenced in a study of shared clonotypes between healthy human individuals (dated by TCRdb to 2019 to 2021). The protocol used for the library was the immunoSEQ multiplex PCR assay. TCRdb took this table from immuneACCESS and kept in-frame rearrangements with V and J called. Such tables lack part of the clones; where checked against another copy, unresolved V genes explain under half of the gap, and the rest is unexplained. The sample table shows about 2.2 million clones, and about 92% are seen once. In total, the top ten clones hold under 2% of the sample. CD8 naive samples were obtained by positive selection for CCR7 among CD45RO-negative cells, yielding a CD45RA+CCR7+ population from which TemRA cells were excluded. Sequencing used naive CD8+ T cells from PBMCs. This specimen's cell subset or site label, interpreted: CD45RA+CCR7+. The receptors were sampled from a man in his late teens or twenties in good health. Some clones in this sample may be carry-over from other donors' samples.

Comment on this clone: Other DNA sequences in this sample translate to the same CDR3. V and J are TRBV27 and TRBJ2-5; D possibly corresponds to TRBD2 (5 bases). Trimming stripped 4 bases from V and 5 bases from J, with 8 bases between. The CDR3 loop spans 12 amino acids. The germline CDR1 and CDR2 sequences are MNHEY and SMNVEV (reference sequence). CDR3 in DNA: TGTGCCAGCAGTTCGGGGAAGGAGACCCAGTACTTC. This encodes CASSSGKETQYF.

V gene TRBV5-1 combines with J gene TRBJ1-2; 7 positions agree with TRBD1. Germline trimming cut 3 bases from V and 4 bases from J; bases unmatched to any gene: 9. The CDR3 contains 15 residues. Germline CDR1 is SGHRS and CDR2 is YFSETQ. CDR3 in DNA: TGCGCCAGCAGCTGGAGCCGACAGGGTGGCTATGGCTACACCTTC. Residues: CASSWSRQGGYGYTF.

The chain links TRBV11-3 to TRBJ2-1; 7 bases are a match to TRBD2. CDR1 and CDR2 from the germline V gene are SGHNT and YENEEA. This CDR3 region has 16 residues. The J segment lost 2 bases and the V segment lost 5 bases, leaving 9 bases of the junction unmatched. This CDR3 reads CASSPAGVLAYNEQFF. CDR3 DNA: TGTGCCAGCAGCCCCGCGGGGGTCCTCGCCTACAATGAGCAGTTCTTC.

The chain joins TRBV28 to TRBJ2-7; perhaps TRBD2 as D (7 bases). CDR3 length: 17 amino acids. Trimming stripped 3 bases from V and 2 bases from J, with 20 bases between. Germline CDR1 MDHEN, CDR2 SYDVKM. CDR3 sequence: CASSFFMIGGAPYEQYF. Here the CDR3 DNA reads TGTGCCAGCAGTTTTTTTATGATTGGGGGGGCCCCCTACGAGCAGTACTTC.

The V call is TRBV28, the J call TRBJ2-4; D gene uncertain. V gave up 5 bases and J gave up 1 base, with 15 bases separating them. Germline loops: CDR1 MDHEN, CDR2 SYDVKM. The CDR3 covers 16 residues. In DNA, the CDR3 is TGTGCCAGCAGTCCCCGTTCAGGACCGGCCAAAAACATTCAGTACTTC. It encodes CASSPRSGPAKNIQYF.

This clone was picked up a small number of times. The CDR3 reads CATSGGGRTEAFF. CDR3 DNA sequence: TGTGCCACCTCTGGCGGAGGAAGAACTGAAGCTTTCTTT. The rearrangement joins TRBV10-3 to TRBJ1-1; D remains unclear. V lost 10 bases and J 5 bases, leaving 17 bases between the germline ends. The CDR3 totals 13 residues. Germline CDR1 reads ENHRY; CDR2 reads SYGVKD.

The table lists this clone with a few counts. The chain employs TRBV5-1 and TRBJ1-1, with 9 bases that match TRBD1. The V gene end was trimmed by 4 bases and the J gene end by 8 bases; junction bases not matched to a gene: 12. The CDR3 loop spans 15 amino acids. CDR1 SGHRS and CDR2 YFSETQ come from the germline V gene. The CDR3 DNA sequence: TGCGCCAGCAGCCTAGAGGGACAGGGACCAGCAGAAGCTTTCTTT. Protein product: CASSLEGQGPAEAFF.

The chain carries TRBV13 and TRBJ2-7, with TRBD1 matching over 7 bases. The CDR3 is 14 amino acids. The trim removed 5 bases at V and 0 bases at J, leaving 4 bases unmatched. Germline CDR1 and CDR2: PRHDT and FYEKMQ (reference sequence). CDR3 amino acids: CASSPGQDSYEQYF. The CDR3 DNA follows: TGTGCCAGCAGCCCCGGACAGGACTCCTACGAGCAGTACTTC.

The genes are TRBV27 and TRBJ2-1; 8 bases map to TRBD2. V trimming: 8 bases; J trimming: 0 bases; junction bases outside the gene matches: 3. Germline V CDR1 and CDR2: MNHEY, SMNVEV (reference sequence). The CDR3 contains 14 residues. CDR3 sequence reads: CASQLADSYNEQFF. CDR3 nucleotides: TGTGCCAGCCAACTAGCGGACTCCTACAATGAGCAGTTCTTC.

This clone was picked up one time. The chain recombines TRBV6-1 with TRBJ2-7; tentatively, D is TRBD2 (5 bases). This CDR3 region has 16 residues. Germline V CDR1 and CDR2: MNHNS, SASEGT. Between the trimmed V and J ends, which lost 2 bases and 2 bases, there was a span of 16 bases. CDR3: CASSEFGWEPTYEQYF. The CDR3 nucleotides read TGTGCCAGCAGTGAATTCGGGTGGGAGCCCACCTACGAGCAGTACTTC.

The CDR3 spells CASSERRVEAFF. CDR3 in DNA: TGTGCCAGCAGTGAAAGGCGGGTTGAAGCTTTCTTT. The rearrangement links TRBV6-1 to TRBJ1-1; D unclear. The CDR3 length is 12 residues. V was trimmed by 2 bases and J by 7 bases, leaving 8 bases between them. Germline values: CDR1 MNHNS, CDR2 SASEGT.

The CDR3 DNA reads TGTGCCAGTACCCCGGACGAATTCGGAAACACCATATATTTT. The encoded protein is CASTPDEFGNTIYF. The rearrangement joins TRBV19 to TRBJ1-3; D is uncertain. The V end was cut by 7 bases, the J end by 4 bases, with 14 bases between. The CDR3 covers 14 residues. Germline lookup yields CDR1 LNHDA and CDR2 SQIVND (reference sequence).

The chain couples TRBV5-1 to TRBJ2-5, with a tentative D call TRBD2 (5 bases). The CDR3 is 16 amino acids. V was clipped by 0 bases and J by 5 bases, with 17 bases between them. Germline loops: CDR1 SGHRS, CDR2 YFSETQ. The CDR3 DNA reads as TGCGCCAGCAGCTTGGTAGGGAAGGGAGACTTCGAGACCCAGTACTTC. Translated, it gives CASSLVGKGDFETQYF. The full variable domain, completed using reference TRBV5-1 and TRBJ2-5, is KAGVTQTPRYLIKTRGQQVTLSCSPISGHRSVSWYQQTPGQGLQFLFEYFSETQRNKGNFPGRFSGRQFSNSRSEMNVSTLELGDSALYLCASSLVGKGDFETQYFGPGTRLLVL.

The CDR3 here is CASSLGGGRADEQFF. The DNA of the CDR3 is TGTGCCAGCAGCTTAGGGGGCGGGAGGGCCGATGAGCAGTTCTTC. The V call is TRBV7-9, the J call TRBJ2-1, with 9 bases lining up with TRBD2. The germline V gene has CDR1 SEHNR and CDR2 FQNEAQ (reference sequence). The CDR3 extends over 15 amino acids. The ends lost 1 base at V and 8 bases at J; junction bases unmatched: 6.

The chain uses TRBV7-3 and TRBJ2-1, with D perhaps given as TRBD1 or TRBD2 (5 bases each). Germline lookup yields CDR1 SGHTA and CDR2 FQGTGA. This CDR3 has 14 amino acids. V lost 4 bases and J lost 6, with 13 bases in between. Here the CDR3 DNA reads TGTGCCAGCAGCTCCGGTGGGGCGGGCAATGAGCAGTTCTTC. It is translated as CASSSGGAGNEQFF.

The rearrangement uses TRBV7-9 and TRBJ1-2; D is undetermined. This CDR3 contains 15 residues. V dropped 4 bases and J dropped 6 bases, with 18 bases sitting between them. CDR1 and CDR2 (germline): SEHNR, FQNEAQ (reference sequence). The CDR3 region is CASSSSGGRPNGYTF. Here the CDR3 DNA reads TGTGCCAGCAGCTCATCGGGCGGGCGACCTAATGGCTACACCTTC.

This chain links TRBV28 with TRBJ1-4; weak D call: TRBD1 (5 bases). CDR3 length equals 15 residues. V was clipped by 8 bases and J by 8 bases, with 21 bases between them. Germline CDR1 and CDR2: MDHEN and SYDVKM. CDR3 coding DNA: TGTGCCAGCCGGCCCCCGGGGCGACGAAACGAAAAACTGTTTTTT. Protein: CASRPPGRRNEKLFF.

The chain has TRBV6-1 and TRBJ2-1, with 8 bases fitting TRBD2. This CDR3 is 15 amino acids long. The V gene's germline CDR1 is MNHNS and CDR2 SASEGT. The trim removed 3 bases at V and 10 bases at J, leaving 11 bases unmatched. The CDR3 nucleotides read TGTGCCAGCAGTGAGTTCATACTAGCGGTACGCGAGCAGTTCTTC. Translation: CASSEFILAVREQFF.

The gene calls are TRBV28 and TRBJ2-7, with 9 bases fitting TRBD1. Germline CDR1 and CDR2: MDHEN and SYDVKM. The CDR3 sequence is 16 residues long. V was pared by 4 bases and J by 6 bases, with 13 bases of the junction left unmatched. This chain's CDR3 is CASSSPPGQGISEQYF. The CDR3 coding sequence is TGTGCCAGCAGTTCTCCTCCGGGACAGGGAATTAGCGAGCAGTACTTC.

This clone has just one count. The chain recombines TRBV7-9 with TRBJ2-7, with 15 nucleotides matching TRBD2. Germline CDR1 reads SEHNR; CDR2 reads FQNEAQ (reference sequence). This CDR3 is built from 18 residues. The junction had 11 bases not matched to a gene; V was cut back by 6 bases and J by 2 bases. The CDR3 sequence is CASSGTGTSGRITYEQYF. The CDR3 DNA reads TGTGCCAGCAGTGGGACCGGGACTAGCGGGAGGATAACCTACGAGCAGTACTTC.

The chain employs TRBV5-1 and TRBJ1-1; D is uncertain. Trimming cost V 1 base and J 1 base, with 11 bases left between them. This CDR3 region has 15 residues. Germline loops: CDR1 SGHRS, CDR2 YFSETQ. The CDR3 spells CASSLHGQPNTEAFF. CDR3 DNA: TGCGCCAGCAGCTTGCATGGCCAGCCGAACACTGAAGCTTTCTTT. Looking up the rest from reference TRBV5-1 and TRBJ1-1 gives the full variable domain: KAGVTQTPRYLIKTRGQQVTLSCSPISGHRSVSWYQQTPGQGLQFLFEYFSETQRNKGNFPGRFSGRQFSNSRSEMNVSTLELGDSALYLCASSLHGQPNTEAFFGQGTRLTVV.

V usage is TRBV7-2 and J usage is TRBJ2-3; 12 bases line up with TRBD2. Germline V lookup: CDR1 SGHTA, CDR2 FQGNSA. The junction had 9 bases not matched to a gene; V was cut back by 5 bases and J by 6 bases. CDR3 size: 16 residues. In nucleotides, the CDR3 is TGTGCCAGCAGCCCGACTAGCGGGAGACCTTTGGATACGCAGTATTTT. It specifies CASSPTSGRPLDTQYF.

This rearrangement joins TRBV27 to TRBJ2-7; the D gene is possibly TRBD2 (6 bases). Germline CDR1 MNHEY, CDR2 SMNVEV (reference sequence). V lost 1 base and J lost 2, with 9 bases in between. There are 14 residues in the CDR3. The CDR3 protein is CASSLWGDPYEQYF. CDR3 bases: TGTGCCAGCAGTTTATGGGGGGACCCCTACGAGCAGTACTTC.

This rearrangement joins TRBV9 to TRBJ2-2; 7 bases fit TRBD2. Germline V gene sequence: CDR1 SGDLS, CDR2 YYNGEE. This CDR3 has 12 residues. The CDR3 loop is CANREDTGELFF. CDR3 sequence (DNA): TGTGCTAACCGGGAGGACACCGGGGAGCTGTTTTTT. Filled out from reference TRBV9 and TRBJ2-2, the complete variable domain reads DSGVTQTPKHLITATGQRVTLRCSPRSGDLSVYWYQQSLDQGLQFLIQYYNGEERAKGNILERFSAQQFPDLHSELNLSSLELGDSALYFCANREDTGELFFGEGSRLTVL.

The chain employs TRBV5-1 and TRBJ2-7, with TRBD2 matching over 13 bases. This CDR3 comprises 16 residues. Germline loops: CDR1 SGHRS, CDR2 YFSETQ. After removal of 3 bases from V and 4 bases from J, the junction contained 7 bases not matched to a gene. The CDR3 spells CASSSGTSGIIYEQYF. CDR3 DNA sequence: TGCGCCAGCAGCTCAGGGACTAGCGGGATTATTTACGAGCAGTACTTC.

This chain joins TRBV10-3 and TRBJ2-7; TRBD2 aligns across 7 bases. CDR1 and CDR2 (germline): ENHRY, SYGVKD. V dropped 3 bases and J dropped 4; count of bases not matched to a gene: 18. CDR3 length: 18 amino acids. This CDR3 reads CAISDVRSVVGGSYEQYF. CDR3 bases: TGTGCCATCAGTGACGTCAGGAGTGTTGTTGGCGGGAGTTACGAGCAGTACTTC.

The chain uses TRBV4-1 and TRBJ2-2, with 8 bases identical to TRBD1. With V trimmed by 3 bases and J by 8 bases, 8 bases remained unmatched. The CDR3 is made up of 15 amino acids. Per germline, CDR1 MGHRA and CDR2 YSYEKL. The CDR3 nucleotides read TGCGCCAGCAGCCAGCCGTGGACAGGGAGAGGGGAGCTGTTTTTT. This encodes CASSQPWTGRGELFF.